This TCR beta chain was documented in a study of long-term antiretroviral therapy in people with HIV. Trimming pared 5 bases from V and 2 bases from J, leaving 9 bases between. Per germline, CDR1 SGHAT and CDR2 FQNNGV. The CDR3 runs to 13 residues. Survey-level resolution applied to immunoSEQ assay v3.0. Here immunoSEQ multiplex PCR was the method, and the copy in TCRdb shows in-frame clones only, minus some. The table has tens of thousands of clones, around 86% seen once. The chain uses TRBV11-2 and TRBJ2-5, with D perhaps TRBD2 (6 bases). The clonotype originates from a man aged 18 to 35 with HIV. Sequenced material: unsorted PBMCs, taken 0.2 years before starting antiretroviral therapy. This chain's CDR3 is CASSQRVQETQYF. The CDR3 DNA reads TGTGCCAGCAGCCAGCGGGTTCAAGAGACCCAGTACTTC.